A selection of T cell receptor beta chains follows, all from one sample in a study of T cell responses to AZD1222 COVID-19 vaccine. Some clones are missing from TCRdb's copy, which holds only in-frame ones; the method was immunoSEQ multiplex PCR. Of around 180,000 clones in the sample, more than 75% are singletons; the top ten hold 2.5% to 3%. The sequencing here drew on peripheral blood, taken on day 0 of MenACWY control vaccination. These receptors were collected from an adult in good health. CDR3s include the opening cysteine and the closing phenylalanine or tryptophan. The D gene is left open where the match is weak. Only part of the rows carry a size: once, few, many, or a class if the clone is expanded.

>TRBV7-9|NA|TRBD1|TRBJ2-7
TGTGCCAGCAGCTTAGATGGACAGGGGCAAAACGAGCAGTACTTC
CASSLDGQGQNEQYF
>TRBV28|NA|NA|TRBJ1-5
TGTGCCAGCAGTTTTGGGAGCAATCAGCCCCAGCATTTT
CASSFGSNQPQHF
>TRBV6-5|NA|NA|TRBJ2-5
TGTGCCAGCAGTTACTCTTTCCTAGGCGAGACCCAGTACTTC
CASSYSFLGETQYF
>TRBV19|NA|NA|TRBJ2-2
TGTGCCAGTAGTATAGAGAGGGGCGGGACCGGGGAGCTGTTTTTT
CASSIERGGTGELFF
>TRBV5-5|NA|NA|TRBJ2-7
TGTGCCAGCAGTGGGGGTCCGGTTACCTACGAGCAGTACTTC
CASSGGPVTYEQYF
>TRBV28|NA|NA|TRBJ1-2
TGTGCCAGCAGTGTGGGGGGGAGGGTTGATGGCTACACCTTC
CASSVGGRVDGYTF
>TRBV28|NA|TRBD1|TRBJ1-2
TGTGCCAGCAGTCCGGGGACAGGAAATACCTATGGCTACACCTTC
CASSPGTGNTYGYTF
>TRBV29-1|NA|TRBD2|TRBJ2-5
TGCAGCGTGCGCGAGGTCAGCGGGGGCGCCAGGACCCAGTACTTC
CSVREVSGGARTQYF
>TRBV6-5|NA|NA|TRBJ2-7
TGTGCCAGCAGTTTCCGGACAGCCAGCTCCTACGAGCAGTACTTC
CASSFRTASSYEQYF
>TRBV7-8|few|NA|TRBJ1-6
TGTGCCAGCAGCCCAAATGAACAGGGCAGTACTTCACCCCTCCACTTT
CASSPNEQGSTSPLHF
>TRBV30|NA|NA|TRBJ1-2
TGTGCCTGGAGCCTGGGGGCATACCCAGGAAAAACCTTC
CAWSLGAYPGKTF
>TRBV12-5|once|NA|TRBJ2-1
TGTGCTAGTGGTCTGGCCCAGGGGGGGACCGTATACAATGAGCAGTTCTTC
CASGLAQGGTVYNEQFF
>TRBV28|NA|TRBD2|TRBJ2-5
TGTGCCAGCAGTCCGCTAGCGGGAGGTCAGGTGGAGACCCAGTACTTC
CASSPLAGGQVETQYF
>TRBV7-8|once|NA|TRBJ1-5
TGTGCCAGCAGCTTTGGCAGCCTTAGCAATCAGCCCCAGCATTTT
CASSFGSLSNQPQHF
>TRBV10-3|NA|NA|TRBJ1-3
TGTGCCATCAGCGGGGGGCCTGGAAACACCATATATTTT
CAISGGPGNTIYF
>TRBV5-6|NA|TRBD1|TRBJ1-2
TGTGCCAGCAGCATGGGACAGGGGAACTATGGCTACACCTTC
CASSMGQGNYGYTF
>TRBV28|NA|TRBD1|TRBJ1-2
TGTGCCAGCAGTTCGGGACAGTCGGACTATGGCTACACCTTC
CASSSGQSDYGYTF
>TRBV19|NA|NA|TRBJ1-1
TGTGCCAGTAGAACCGACACGAACACTGAAGCTTTCTTT
CASRTDTNTEAFF
>TRBV2|NA|TRBD1|TRBJ2-5
TGTGCCAGCAGTCGGGGGACAGGCTGGGGAGAGACCCAGTACTTC
CASSRGTGWGETQYF